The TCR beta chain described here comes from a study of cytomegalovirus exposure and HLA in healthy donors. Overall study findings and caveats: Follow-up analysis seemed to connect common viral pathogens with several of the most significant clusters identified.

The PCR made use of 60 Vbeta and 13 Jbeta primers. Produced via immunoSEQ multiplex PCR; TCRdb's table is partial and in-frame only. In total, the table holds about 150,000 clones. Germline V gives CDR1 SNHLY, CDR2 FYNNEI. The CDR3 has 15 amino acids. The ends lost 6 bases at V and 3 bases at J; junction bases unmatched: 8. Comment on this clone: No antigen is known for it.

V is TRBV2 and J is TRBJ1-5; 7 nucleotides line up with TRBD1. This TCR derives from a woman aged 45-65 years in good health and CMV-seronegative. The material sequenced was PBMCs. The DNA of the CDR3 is TGTGCCAGCAGGTTGGGGACAGTTATCAATCAGCCCCAGCATTTT. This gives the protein CASRLGTVINQPQHF.